One sample yielded the 29 T cell receptor beta chains listed below, sequenced in a study of shared clonotypes between healthy human individuals. The table came from immunoSEQ multiplex PCR; TCRdb's copy has only in-frame clones and leaves some out. Of some 2.1 million clones in the sample, approximately 94% were seen once. The naive CD8 fraction comprised CD45RO-negative cells positively selected for CCR7 and excluded terminally differentiated effector memory CD45RA+ cells. Input material: naive CD8+ T cells sorted from blood. These receptors came from a man between 18 and 35 years old in good health.

The chain has TRBV15 and TRBJ2-7; D is perhaps TRBD2 (7 bases). The CDR3 spans 16 residues. Trimming removed 2 bases from V and 7 bases from J, with 21 bases in between. CDR1 is LNHNV and CDR2 is YYDKDF in the germline V gene (reference sequence). The CDR3 DNA reads TGTGCCACCAGCAGACACCGGGGGGCGGATTCAGGGGAGCAGTACTTC. As protein: CATSRHRGADSGEQYF.

V usage is TRBV30 and J usage is TRBJ2-2; D could derive from TRBD1 or TRBD2 (5 bases each). V lost 8 bases to trimming and J lost 3 bases, with 10 bases between them. The V gene's germline CDR1 is GTSNPN and CDR2 SVGIG (reference sequence). The CDR3 runs 12 residues. This chain's CDR3 is CALGTDTGELFF. DNA for the CDR3: TGTGCCCTAGGGACGGACACCGGGGAGCTGTTTTTT.

The rearrangement joins TRBV27 to TRBJ2-1; TRBD2 aligns across 11 bases. With V trimmed by 5 bases and J by 6 bases, 6 bases remained unmatched. Germline V gives CDR1 MNHEY, CDR2 SMNVEV (reference sequence). The CDR3 is 15 amino acids. The CDR3 region is CASSPWTSGSNEQFF. The CDR3 coding sequence is TGTGCCAGCAGTCCCTGGACTAGCGGGTCCAATGAGCAGTTCTTC.

The chain recombines TRBV4-3 with TRBJ2-1; 8 bases agree with TRBD2. The CDR3 contains 18 residues. With 0 bases clipped from V and 7 bases from J, the junction kept 14 bases outside the gene matches. Germline values: CDR1 LGHNA, CDR2 YSLEER. The CDR3 protein is CASSQDILAGWDRNEQFF. The CDR3 DNA sequence: TGCGCCAGCAGCCAAGATATTTTAGCGGGGTGGGACCGGAATGAGCAGTTCTTC.

The chain employs TRBV28 and TRBJ2-1; D perhaps matches TRBD1 (6 bases). The V and J ends lost 3 bases and 9 bases respectively, with 15 bases between them. The germline gives CDR1 MDHEN, CDR2 SYDVKM. CDR3 length equals 14 residues. In DNA form, the CDR3 reads TGTGCCAGCAGTTTGATTGCAGGGGTGGGTGAGCAGTTCTTC. Amino acid sequence: CASSLIAGVGEQFF. Full variable domain (remainder filled in from reference TRBV28 and TRBJ2-1): DVKVTQSSRYLVKRTGEKVFLECVQDMDHENMFWYRQDPGLGLRLIYFSYDVKMKEKGDIPEGYSVSREKKERFSLILESASTNQTSMYLCASSLIAGVGEQFFGPGTRLTVL.

This sequence joins TRBV27 and TRBJ1-5, with D perhaps TRBD1 (5 bases). Germline loops: CDR1 MNHEY, CDR2 SMNVEV (reference sequence). Trimming removed 0 bases at V and 2 bases at J, with 11 bases between. The CDR3 runs to 16 residues. The CDR3 nucleotides are TGTGCCAGCAGTTTATCGATGGGGGAAGGCAATCAGCCCCAGCATTTT. Its translation is CASSLSMGEGNQPQHF.

About this clone: Other DNA sequences within the sample encode an identical CDR3. The chain is built from TRBV5-4 and TRBJ2-7, with TRBD2 identical over 8 bases. The V gene's germline CDR1 is SGHNT and CDR2 YYREEE (reference sequence). The CDR3 spans 13 residues. V lost 3 bases and J lost 6; bases outside the gene matches: 5. CDR3 residues: CASSWGAGAEQYF. The CDR3 DNA follows: TGTGCCAGCAGCTGGGGAGCGGGAGCCGAGCAGTACTTC. The full variable domain, its missing parts supplied by reference TRBV5-4 and TRBJ2-7, is ETGVTQSPTHLIKTRGQQVTLRCSSQSGHNTVSWYQQALGQGPQFIFQYYREEENGRGNFPPRFSGLQFPNYSSELNVNALELDDSALYLCASSWGAGAEQYFGPGTRLTVT.

The chain links TRBV4-3 to TRBJ1-1; unclear D gene. Trimming removed 1 base from V and 3 bases from J, with 18 bases in between. The V gene's germline CDR1 is LGHNA and CDR2 YSLEER. The CDR3 is 17 residues long. CDR3 in DNA: TGCGCCAGCAGCCAAGGGTTAGGGTTGGGCAGCTACACTGAAGCTTTCTTT. Encoded protein: CASSQGLGLGSYTEAFF.

The rearrangement joins TRBV7-9 to TRBJ1-4; D call uncertain. V lost 10 bases to trimming and J lost 7 bases, with 13 bases between them. The CDR3 sequence is 12 residues long. Germline CDR1 and CDR2: SEHNR and FQNEAQ (reference sequence). This CDR3 is CATNSKGEKLFF. The CDR3 DNA follows: TGTGCCACCAATTCAAAGGGTGAAAAACTGTTTTTT.

The chain's CDR3 is CASSLVERGDGYTF. DNA of the CDR3: TGTGCCAGCAGCTTGGTAGAAAGAGGGGATGGCTACACCTTC. The chain joins TRBV5-4 to TRBJ1-2; D is possibly TRBD1 (5 bases). The CDR3 has 14 amino acids. V was shortened by 0 bases and J by 6 bases, with 12 bases between the two germline ends. CDR1 is SGHNT and CDR2 is YYREEE in the germline V gene (reference sequence).

The chain carries TRBV14 and TRBJ1-6; D unclear. The V end was cut by 4 bases, the J end by 9 bases, with 10 bases between. The CDR3 extends over 13 amino acids. Germline V gene lookup returns CDR1 SGHDN and CDR2 FVKESK. CDR3 amino acids: CASSLAVGSPLHF. CDR3 DNA sequence: TGTGCCAGCAGCCTGGCAGTTGGTTCACCCCTCCACTTT.

Turning to this clone: Additional DNA sequences in this sample encode the identical CDR3. Here the CDR3 reads CASSWTGNEQFF. As DNA, the CDR3 is TGTGCCAGCAGCTGGACAGGAAATGAGCAGTTCTTC. This sequence joins TRBV5-6 and TRBJ2-1, with 7 bases lining up with TRBD1. Germline CDR1 SGHDT, CDR2 YYEEEE. The CDR3 is 12 amino acids. V was pared by 3 bases and J by 7 bases, with 1 base of the junction left unmatched.

This chain connects TRBV5-4 to TRBJ2-7; 8 bases fit TRBD1. The CDR3 is 15 residues long. V gave up 3 bases and J gave up 1 base; unmatched junction bases: 6. Germline V lookup: CDR1 SGHNT, CDR2 YYREEE (reference sequence). In DNA form, the CDR3 reads TGTGCCAGCAGCTCGACAGGGGAGAGGTCCTACGAGCAGTACTTC. Its protein product is CASSSTGERSYEQYF. Filled out from reference TRBV5-4 and TRBJ2-7, the complete variable domain reads ETGVTQSPTHLIKTRGQQVTLRCSSQSGHNTVSWYQQALGQGPQFIFQYYREEENGRGNFPPRFSGLQFPNYSSELNVNALELDDSALYLCASSSTGERSYEQYFGPGTRLTVT.

The chain couples TRBV28 to TRBJ2-5; 10 bases line up with TRBD1. Trimming removed 4 bases from V and 1 base from J; junction bases left unmatched: 12. The CDR3 spans 18 residues. Per the germline V gene, CDR1 is MDHEN and CDR2 is SYDVKM. This chain's CDR3 is CASSSNRLDRGGQETQYF. The CDR3 DNA reads as TGTGCCAGCAGTTCAAACCGCCTGGACAGGGGGGGCCAAGAGACCCAGTACTTC.

The chain couples TRBV30 to TRBJ2-7; weak D call: TRBD2 (6 bases). Germline V gene sequence: CDR1 GTSNPN, CDR2 SVGIG (reference sequence). The length of the CDR3 is 15 residues. Trimming left V 3 bases short and J 3 bases short, with 18 bases between. CDR3: CAWSTLMEGFYEQYF. The CDR3 bases are TGTGCCTGGAGCACCTTGATGGAGGGTTTCTACGAGCAGTACTTC.

The chain recombines TRBV28 with TRBJ2-3; D unclear. Trimming took 7 bases from V and 0 from J, leaving 11 bases between them. This CDR3 has 14 residues. Germline-derived CDR1 and CDR2 are MDHEN and SYDVKM. CDR3 amino acids: CASIETLSTDTQYF. Here the CDR3 DNA reads TGTGCCAGCATAGAGACACTAAGCACAGATACGCAGTATTTT.

The rearrangement uses TRBV6-1 and TRBJ2-2, with 8 positions matching TRBD1. Germline loops: CDR1 MNHNS, CDR2 SASEGT. V was pared by 4 bases and J by 0 bases, with 4 bases of the junction left unmatched. The CDR3 runs 16 residues. Here the CDR3 reads CASSAMDRANTGELFF. The CDR3 DNA is TGTGCCAGCAGTGCGATGGACAGGGCGAACACCGGGGAGCTGTTTTTT.

The chain links TRBV5-5 to TRBJ2-2; 10 positions agree with TRBD1. This CDR3 is 17 amino acids long. Per germline, CDR1 SGHKS and CDR2 YYEKEE (reference sequence). Losses at the gene ends were 4 bases for V and 0 bases for J; bases not matched to a gene: 6. CDR3 in amino acids: CASSPSGTGANTGELFF. DNA for the CDR3: TGTGCCAGCAGCCCCTCCGGGACAGGGGCGAACACCGGGGAGCTGTTTTTT.

V usage is TRBV7-9 and J usage is TRBJ2-3, with TRBD2 identical over 9 bases. The germline V gene has CDR1 SEHNR and CDR2 FQNEAQ (reference sequence). CDR3 size: 15 residues. Trimming cost V 5 bases and J 3 bases; bases outside gene matches: 6. CDR3 bases: TGTGCCAGCAGCCCCGCGGGAGGGCGTACAGATACGCAGTATTTT. Translation gives CASSPAGGRTDTQYF.

The chain recombines TRBV30 with TRBJ2-1; D is unclear. Between the trimmed V and J ends, which lost 0 bases and 9 bases, there was a span of 9 bases. Germline assignment: CDR1 GTSNPN and CDR2 SVGIG (reference sequence). The CDR3 sequence is 12 residues long. CDR3 in DNA: TGTGCCTGGAGTGTAGACAAAAGTGAGCAGTTCTTC. Its protein is CAWSVDKSEQFF.

The chain carries TRBV6-6 and TRBJ2-7, with TRBD2 identical over 13 bases. CDR1 is MNHNY and CDR2 is SVGAGI in the germline V gene (reference sequence). The CDR3 sequence is 15 residues long. J was trimmed by 5 bases and V by 7 bases; bases with no gene match: 8. The CDR3 DNA sequence: TGTGCCAGCACCGAGGGGACTAGCGGGATCAACGAGCAGTACTTC. Translating gives CASTEGTSGINEQYF.

A note on this clone: Its ends do not fully match the called genes, so a read error is possible. The chain recombines TRBV27 with TRBJ2-7; TRBD1 matches at 10 bases. The CDR3 has 12 amino acids. Germline loops: CDR1 MNHEY, CDR2 SMNVEV (reference sequence). The CDR3: CASSHDRGRLNF. CDR3 bases: TGTGCCAGCAGCCACGACAGGGGGCGCCTCAACTTC.

To note about this clone: The germline gene is not matched at one end of the junction; a read error may be the cause. This sequence joins TRBV7-3 and TRBJ1-1; D remains unclear. CDR3 size: 13 residues. Per the germline V gene, CDR1 is SGHTA and CDR2 is FQGTGA. CDR3 residues: CASSLFGNAEAFF. In nucleotides, the CDR3 is TGTGCCAGCAGCTTATTTGGGAACGCTGAAGCTTTCTTT.

A note on this clone: Distinct nucleotide sequences in the sample also encode this CDR3. This chain uses TRBV5-8 with TRBJ2-7; D uncertain. Germline V lookup: CDR1 SGHTS, CDR2 YDEGEE. Between the trimmed V and J ends, which lost 0 bases and 4 bases, there was a span of 5 bases. This CDR3 is 12 amino acids long. The CDR3 coding sequence is TGTGCCAGCAGCTTGGGGGCATACGAGCAGTACTTC. It translates to CASSLGAYEQYF.

V gene TRBV5-5 combines with J gene TRBJ2-1; D gene uncertain. V was clipped by 0 bases and J by 9 bases, with 13 bases between them. CDR3 length: 14 residues. From germline, CDR1 is SGHKS and CDR2 YYEKEE (reference sequence). The CDR3 region is CASSLDGPFLEQFF. CDR3 in DNA: TGTGCCAGCAGCTTGGACGGACCTTTTCTTGAGCAGTTCTTC.

This clone was observed a handful of times. Other DNA sequences within the sample encode an identical CDR3. The chain uses TRBV9 and TRBJ1-5; unclear D gene. The CDR3 totals 13 residues. Trimming left V 2 bases short and J 0 bases short, with 3 bases between. Germline CDR1 SGDLS, CDR2 YYNGEE. CDR3 residues: CASSVGSNQPQHF. The CDR3 DNA reads as TGTGCCAGCAGCGTCGGTAGCAATCAGCCCCAGCATTTT.

The chain combines TRBV14 with TRBJ2-1; no clear D. Germline values: CDR1 SGHDN, CDR2 FVKESK. The length of the CDR3 is 14 residues. The V end lost 1 base, the J end lost 2 bases, and 6 bases lay between the germline ends. CDR3 sequence: CASSQGLPYNEQFF. The CDR3 nucleotides read TGTGCCAGCAGCCAAGGGCTACCCTACAATGAGCAGTTCTTC.

The chain has TRBV5-4 and TRBJ2-1; D is perhaps TRBD2 (5 bases). Germline V gives CDR1 SGHNT, CDR2 YYREEE (reference sequence). The ends were cut back, 4 bases at V and 4 bases at J, with 9 bases in the middle. The CDR3 runs 13 residues. The CDR3 region has the DNA TGTGCCAGCAGCCGGAGGAATTACAATGAGCAGTTCTTC. Encoded protein: CASSRRNYNEQFF.

The genes are TRBV5-1 and TRBJ1-1; weak D call: TRBD1 (6 bases). The V end lost 2 bases, the J end lost 3 bases, and 14 bases lay between the germline ends. The CDR3 is 15 residues long. Per germline, CDR1 SGHRS and CDR2 YFSETQ. CDR3 coding DNA: TGCGCCAGCAGCTTCTCGACAGGCCCCTACACTGAAGCTTTCTTT. It is translated as CASSFSTGPYTEAFF.